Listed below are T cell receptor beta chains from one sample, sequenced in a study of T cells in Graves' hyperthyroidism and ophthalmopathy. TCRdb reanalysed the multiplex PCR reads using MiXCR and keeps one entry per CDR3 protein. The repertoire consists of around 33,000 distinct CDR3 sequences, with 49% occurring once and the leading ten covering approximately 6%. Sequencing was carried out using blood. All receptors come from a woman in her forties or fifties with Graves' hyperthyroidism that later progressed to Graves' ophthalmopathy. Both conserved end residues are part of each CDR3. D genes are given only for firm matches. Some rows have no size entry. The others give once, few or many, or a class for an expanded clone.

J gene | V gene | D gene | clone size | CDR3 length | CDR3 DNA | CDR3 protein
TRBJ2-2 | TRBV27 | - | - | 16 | TGTGCCAGCAGTAATGCTCTACAGGAGTTCACCGGGGAGCTGTTTTTT | CASSNALQEFTGELFF
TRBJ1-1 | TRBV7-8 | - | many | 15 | TGTGCCAGCAGCGCAAACCGGGGGAGGAACACTGAAGCTTTCTTT | CASSANRGRNTEAFF
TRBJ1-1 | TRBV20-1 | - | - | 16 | TGCAGTGCCATCCTCTTGGAGGGAAATCTGAACACTGAAGCTTTCTTT | CSAILLEGNLNTEAFF
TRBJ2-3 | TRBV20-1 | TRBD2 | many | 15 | TGCAGTGCTAGGGTGGGTAGCGGGATGCAAGATACGCAGTATTTT | CSARVGSGMQDTQYF
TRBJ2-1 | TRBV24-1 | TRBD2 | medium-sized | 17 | TGTGCCACCAGTGATTTGCCTCTAGCGGGAGGCTACAATGAGCAGTTCTTC | CATSDLPLAGGYNEQFF
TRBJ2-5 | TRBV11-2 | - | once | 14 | TGTGCCAGCAGCGTGGTACAGACACAAAAGACTCAGTACTTC | CASSVVQTQKTQYF
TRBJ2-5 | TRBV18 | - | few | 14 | TGTGCCAGCTCACCCGAGGGGGGGATCGAGACCCAGTACTTC | CASSPEGGIETQYF
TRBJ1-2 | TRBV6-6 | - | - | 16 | - | CASSSDRQGFLYGCTF
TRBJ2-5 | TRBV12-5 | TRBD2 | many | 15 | TGTGCTAGTGGTTTGGTTACGGGAGGGCCCAAGACCCAGTACTTC | CASGLVTGGPKTQYF
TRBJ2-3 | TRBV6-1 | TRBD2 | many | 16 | TGTGCCAGCAGTGAAACAAGCGGGACCGGTGCAGATACGCAGTATTTT | CASSETSGTGADTQYF
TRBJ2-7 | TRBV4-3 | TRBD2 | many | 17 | TGCGCCAGCAGCCAAACGAGTAAAGCGGGAGGGCCGTACGAGCAGTACTTC | CASSQTSKAGGPYEQYF
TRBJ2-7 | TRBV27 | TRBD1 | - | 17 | TGTGCCAGCAGTTATACCCTTGGGACAGGGGGTCTCTACGAGCAGTACTTC | CASSYTLGTGGLYEQYF
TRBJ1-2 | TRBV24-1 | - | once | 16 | TGTGCCACCAGTGATTTGCAGGGGCGCGAGAACTATGGCTACACCTTC | CATSDLQGRENYGYTF
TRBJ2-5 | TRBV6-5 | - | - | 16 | TGTGCCAGCAGCTACTCACCAGCGAGAGGCCAAGAGACCCAGTACTTC | CASSYSPARGQETQYF
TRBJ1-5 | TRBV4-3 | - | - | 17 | TGCGCCAGCAGCCAAGATCGGATCGGGATGGGCAATCAGCCCCAGCATTTT | CASSQDRIGMGNQPQHF
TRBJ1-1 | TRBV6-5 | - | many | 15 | TGTGCCAGCAGTTACTCCGAGGGATCGGGCACTGAAGCTTTCTTT | CASSYSEGSGTEAFF
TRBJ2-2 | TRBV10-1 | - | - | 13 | TGCGCCAGCATGGACCAGAACACCGGGGAGCTGTTTTTT | CASMDQNTGELFF
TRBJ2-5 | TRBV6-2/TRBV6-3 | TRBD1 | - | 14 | TGTGCCAGCAGTTACGACAGGGCGAGACAGCCCCAGTACTTC | CASSYDRARQPQYF
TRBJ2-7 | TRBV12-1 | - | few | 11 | TGTGCACCTCCGTGCTCCTACGAGCAGTACTTC | CAPPCSYEQYF
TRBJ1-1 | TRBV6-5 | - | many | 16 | TGTGCCAGCAGTTACTGGCAGGGTATTGATATCACTGAAGCTTTCTTT | CASSYWQGIDITEAFF
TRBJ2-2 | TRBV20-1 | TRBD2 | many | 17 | TGCAGTGCCCAACAGGAGGCGGGAGTTTTGAACACCGGGGAGCTGTTTTTT | CSAQQEAGVLNTGELFF
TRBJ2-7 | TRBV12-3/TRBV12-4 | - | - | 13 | TGTGCCAGCACCCCGACAGCCCACTACGAGCAGTACTTC | CASTPTAHYEQYF
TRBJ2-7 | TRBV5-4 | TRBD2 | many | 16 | TGTGCCAGCAGCCGGGGCCAGGGACTAGGTATCTACGAGCAGTACTTC | CASSRGQGLGIYEQYF
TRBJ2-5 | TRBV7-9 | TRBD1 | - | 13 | TGTGCCAGCAGTACAGGGGGCGGACAGCCCCAGTACTTC | CASSTGGGQPQYF
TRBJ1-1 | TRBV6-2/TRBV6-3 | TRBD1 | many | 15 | TGTGCCAGCACCAAACTAATGACAGGGGACACTGAAGCTTTCTTT | CASTKLMTGDTEAFF
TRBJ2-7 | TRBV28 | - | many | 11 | TGTGCCAGCAGTGTAGTCTACGAGCAGTACTTC | CASSVVYEQYF
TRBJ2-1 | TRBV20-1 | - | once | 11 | TGCAGTGTCGCCGGTGCCGAGGAGCAGTTCTTC | CSVAGAEEQFF
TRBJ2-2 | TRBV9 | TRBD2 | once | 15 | TGTGCCAGCAGCGTAGGACTAGCCGAGGACGGGGAGCTGGTTTTT | CASSVGLAEDGELVF
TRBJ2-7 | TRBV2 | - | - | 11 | TGTGCCAGCGTTGGATGGGCCGGGCAGTACTTC | CASVGWAGQYF
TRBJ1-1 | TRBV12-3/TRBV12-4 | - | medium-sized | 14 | TGTGCCAGCAGTTTAGGGGGCAGGAACACTGAAGCTTTCTTT | CASSLGGRNTEAFF
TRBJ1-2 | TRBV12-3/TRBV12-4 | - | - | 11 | TGTGCCAGCAGGGGCCATGGGGATTACGCCTTC | CASRGHGDYAF
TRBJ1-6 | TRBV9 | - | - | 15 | TGTGCCAGCAGCGTAGAAGGTCAGATTGGGTCACCCCTCCACTTT | CASSVEGQIGSPLHF
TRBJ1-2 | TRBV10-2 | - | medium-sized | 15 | TGCGCCAGCAGTATACTTGGGCCCCGATTCCATGGCTACACCTTC | CASSILGPRFHGYTF
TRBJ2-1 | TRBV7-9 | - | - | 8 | TGTGCCAGCAGCTTAGAGGGATTC | CASSLEGF
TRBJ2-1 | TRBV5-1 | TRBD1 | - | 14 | TGCGCCAGCAGCTCAGGGACAGTCAACAATGAGCAGTTCTTC | CASSSGTVNNEQFF
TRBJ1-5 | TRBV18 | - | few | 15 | TGTGCCAGCTCACCAAGTACAGGGAGTAATCAGCCCCAGCATTTT | CASSPSTGSNQPQHF
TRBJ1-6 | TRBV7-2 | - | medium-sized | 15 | TGTGCCAGCAGCCAAACATCGGGTCCGAATTCACCCCTCCACTTT | CASSQTSGPNSPLHF
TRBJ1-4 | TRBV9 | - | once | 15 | TGTGCCAGCAGCGCGCAGGGGACAACTAATGAAAAACTGTTTTTT | CASSAQGTTNEKLFF
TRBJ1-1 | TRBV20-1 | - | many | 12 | TGCAGTGCCCTGGGGGGGAACACTGAAGCTTTCTTT | CSALGGNTEAFF
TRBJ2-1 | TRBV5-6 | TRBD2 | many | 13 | TGTGCCAGCAAATGGGGGGGTGATAATGAGCAGTTCTTC | CASKWGGDNEQFF